This T cell receptor beta chain was profiled in a study of PD-L1 blockade in urothelial cancer. Comments on this clone: What it recognizes is unknown.

Study-wide results and limits: When measured at 3 weeks, tumor-associated blood clones expanded more in durable-benefit patients.

Into every PCR, synthetic TCR analog templates were spiked. Here immunoSEQ multiplex PCR was the method, and the copy in TCRdb shows in-frame clones only, minus some. The sample has about 47,000 clones, 75% to 85% seen once. Time point given: pretreatment peripheral blood. The TCR was taken from a man aged 50 to 60 with urothelial cancer. Sequenced here: PBMCs, sampled around atezolizumab (anti-PD-L1) treatment.

Written as DNA, the CDR3 is TGTGCCAGCAGCTTGGAGACGCGGACCGGGAATGGCTACACCTTC. As protein: CASSLETRTGNGYTF. The V call is TRBV7-9, the J call TRBJ1-2; D is uncertain. The CDR3 covers 15 residues. The V end was cut by 3 bases, the J end by 6 bases, with 17 bases between. Germline V CDR1 and CDR2: SEHNR, FQNEAQ (reference sequence).